The TCR beta chain described here comes from a study of CD8+ T cells in alopecia areata (dated by TCRdb to between 2018 and 2020). About the study as a whole: The treated patients, all with moderate-to-severe alopecia areata, were enrolled in an open-label pilot trial of oral tofacitinib given at 5 to 10 mg twice daily. The RNA source kit depended on sample type: the PAXgene miRNA kit for fixed scalp, the miRNeasy kit for PBMCs, and the RNeasy kit for mouse skin. To study T cell clonal expansion in alopecia areata, the researchers applied high-throughput TCRbeta sequencing to both the C3H/HeJ mouse model and human patients. Clonality in the scalp was compared among normal scalp (n=4), patchy alopecia areata scalp (n=8), and alopecia totalis/universalis scalp (n=8). TCRbeta CDR3 regions were amplified by immunoSEQ multiplex PCR using 35 Vbeta forward and 13 Jbeta reverse primers. Disease severity in treated patients was measured with the SALT score, which quantifies the percentage of affected scalp surface area. Tofacitinib-treated patients had biopsies at baseline and at 4 and 24 weeks of treatment, with a later scalp biopsy in several patients. Tofacitinib was administered for 6 to 18 months, and 6 months of follow-up off drug were then conducted to assess delayed response and recurrence. In humans, TCRbeta sequencing was performed on scalp tissue and on sorted CD4+ and CD8+ peripheral blood T cells from healthy controls and from patients with patchy or totalis/universalis alopecia areata. Study-wide conclusions, independent of this receptor: Because the treated cohort was small and had only one nonresponder, larger studies are needed to examine links between baseline CD8+ expansion and response. Shared TCR sequences between patients were less evident than in mice, which may be partly attributable to HLA diversity in the patient population. Compared with normal scalp, lesional scalp, particularly in alopecia totalis/universalis, had higher clonality and more expanded CD8+ clones, which suggests antigenic drive. Scalp TCR repertoire analysis is complicated because resident alphabeta T cells in normal human skin are also sequenced, whereas mouse skin is dominated by gammadelta T cells. Many expanded lesional clones were found to persist in scalp and blood during tofacitinib treatment, and relapse after treatment cessation may be partly explained by this persistence. Tofacitinib significantly lowered scalp clonality and the number of expanded CD8+ clones among the top 100 scalp clones.

What the time point label conveys for this sample: more than 3 weeks on oral tofacitinib. In light of the paper, this sample's treatment or condition label describes: oral pan-JAK inhibitor, 5-10 mg twice daily. Lesional scalp punch biopsies and peripheral blood were collected from alopecia areata patients. After PBMCs were isolated by density centrifugation and stained for CD3, CD4 and CD8, a FACSAria was used to sort CD4+ and CD8+ T cells. This clone was detected a few times. Its antigen has not been determined. Base-call qualities are not available, and no considerably larger clone is one nucleotide away. V is clipped by 3 bases and J by 5 bases, and the sequence between their germline boundaries is 13 bases long. The germline V gene encodes CDR1 SQVTM and CDR2 ANQGSEA. The CDR3 runs 13 residues from the cysteine to the phenylalanine. Only the CDR3 part of the read is kept: 39 bases, read in frame from the first base.

The library relied on the immunoSEQ multiplex PCR assay. For TCR sequencing, RNA was extracted from every sample and reverse transcribed into cDNA to serve as template. SuperScript III was used for first-strand cDNA synthesis, primed with a 2:1 mix of oligo-dT and random hexamers. Amplification bias was assessed with a synthetic immune receptor repertoire, and residual bias was removed computationally. In the original analysis: Raw reads were preprocessed for error removal, and CDR3 was defined according to IMGT conventions as running from the conserved cysteine to phenylalanine. Clonality was calculated as 1 minus Shannon entropy normalized by log2 of the number of productive unique TCRs. CD4 or CD8 identity of scalp clones was inferred by cross-referencing scalp TCRbeta sequences with sorted blood CD4 and CD8 repertoires. TCRdb retrieved this table from immuneACCESS and kept in-frame rearrangements only. Not all clones are present; in checked studies, unresolved V genes account for under half, and no reason is known for the remainder. Clone size and V and J calls were adopted from that table, with D and trimming inferred from the DNA. Present in this sample are 120,000 or so clones, 61% of which were seen just once. Jointly, the top ten make up 5.7% of the sample.

This receptor was identified in a human donor with alopecia areata. Specimen: CD4+ T cells sorted from blood, collected at week 4, from a patient treated with tofacitinib. This chain is built from TRBV29-1 and TRBJ2-5; the D gene is not confidently resolved. This receptor carries the CDR3 CSVDITRYETQYF. The base sequence is TGCAGCGTTGATATTACGCGTTACGAGACCCAGTACTTC.